The clone carrying this T cell receptor beta chain was observed at least ten times. Germline V lookup: CDR1 DFQATT, CDR2 SNEGSKA (reference sequence). V dropped 1 base and J dropped 4 bases, with 18 bases sitting between them. The CDR3 spans 16 residues. This entry comes from a study of T cells after yellow fever vaccination. TCRdb re-analysed the 5' RACE reads in MiXCR, keeping a single row per CDR3 protein. This table holds some 250,000 distinct CDR3 sequences, roughly 7.2% found once. This sequence was found in a man aged 30-40 years who received the YFV17D yellow fever vaccine. The input for sequencing was CD4+ T cells sorted from PBMCs, taken 15 days after the yellow fever booster vaccination. V gene TRBV20-1 combines with J gene TRBJ2-3; D is perhaps TRBD2 (7 bases). Here the CDR3 DNA reads TGCAGTGCTAGAGGGCCTGAAGGGGGGGGAGCAGATACGCAGTATTTT. Translated: CSARGPEGGGADTQYF.